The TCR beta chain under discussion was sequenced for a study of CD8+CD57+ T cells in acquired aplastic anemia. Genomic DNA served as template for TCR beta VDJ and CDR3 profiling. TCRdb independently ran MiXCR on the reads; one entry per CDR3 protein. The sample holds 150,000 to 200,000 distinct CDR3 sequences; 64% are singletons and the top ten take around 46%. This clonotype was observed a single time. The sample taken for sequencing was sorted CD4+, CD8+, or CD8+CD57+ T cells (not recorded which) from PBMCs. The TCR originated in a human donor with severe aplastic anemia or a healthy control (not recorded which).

The CDR3: CASSLASGGAYTGELFF. DNA of the CDR3: TGTGCCAGCAGCTTGGCTAGCGGGGGGGCCTACACCGGGGAGCTGTTTTTT. The rearrangement links TRBV7-8 to TRBJ2-2, with 12 bases that match TRBD2. J was trimmed by 3 bases and V by 3 bases; bases with no gene match: 5. In germline, CDR1 is SGHVS, CDR2 FQNEAQ. The CDR3 is 17 amino acids.